The 28 T cell receptor beta chains given below trace back to one sample, sequenced in a study of early T cells in non-severe SARS-CoV-2 infection. TCRdb called the 5' RACE reads again in MiXCR, with one record for every CDR3 protein. Among tens of thousands of distinct CDR3 sequences listed, approximately 5.1% were seen once. The sequencing used whole blood, collected at baseline. The receptors were sampled from an adult who was a healthcare worker with PCR-confirmed SARS-CoV-2 infection or an uninfected control (not recorded which).

This clonotype was counted many times. The rearrangement uses TRBV28 and TRBJ2-7; 9 nucleotides align to TRBD1. Germline V gene data show CDR1 as MDHEN and CDR2 as SYDVKM. This CDR3 has 15 residues. The trim removed 2 bases at V and 6 bases at J, leaving 8 bases unmatched. The CDR3 here is CASSLLGTGSGEQYF. As DNA, the CDR3 is TGTGCCAGCAGTTTACTTGGGACAGGGTCTGGCGAGCAGTACTTC.

This clonotype has a count of ten or more. The rearrangement uses TRBV6-2 or TRBV6-3 and TRBJ2-7; 11 nucleotides agree with TRBD2. After removal of 2 bases from V and 2 bases from J, the junction contained 2 bases not matched to a gene. CDR3 length equals 15 residues. Germline CDR1 and CDR2: MNHEY and SVGEGT. CDR3 amino acids: CASSYQLAGAYEQYF. The DNA of the CDR3 is TGTGCCAGCAGTTACCAACTAGCGGGAGCCTACGAGCAGTACTTC.

Many counts were recorded for this clonotype. V gene TRBV6-1 combines with J gene TRBJ2-1; tentatively, D is TRBD1 (5 bases). The CDR3 covers 16 residues. V was shortened by 2 bases and J by 0 bases, with 11 bases between the two germline ends. Germline-derived CDR1 and CDR2 are MNHNS and SASEGT. CDR3 sequence reads: CASSEQGHNSYNEQFF. Here the CDR3 DNA reads TGTGCCAGCAGTGAACAGGGCCACAACTCCTACAATGAGCAGTTCTTC.

This clonotype was found many times. This rearrangement joins TRBV6-5 to TRBJ2-3, with D perhaps TRBD1 or TRBD2 (6 bases each). Between the trimmed V and J ends, which lost 7 bases and 1 base, there was a span of 15 bases. Germline V gene data show CDR1 as MNHEY and CDR2 as SVGAGI. CDR3 length equals 15 residues. The CDR3 loop is CASTAGQGRTDTQYF. The CDR3 region has the DNA TGTGCCAGCACCGCGGGGCAGGGGCGCACAGATACGCAGTATTTT.

This clonotype was recorded a few times. This chain joins TRBV7-6 and TRBJ2-3; a weak D match, TRBD2 (7 bases). V gave up 5 bases and J gave up 2 bases, with 17 bases separating them. Germline CDR1 SGHVS, CDR2 FNYEAQ. This CDR3 spans 16 amino acids. The DNA of the CDR3 is TGTGCCAGCAGCCTAGGGGGAGGGGTTCCCACAGATACGCAGTATTTT. Translated: CASSLGGGVPTDTQYF.

This clonotype has a handful of counts. The chain employs TRBV18 and TRBJ1-2; D is undetermined. The CDR3 sequence is 13 residues long. CDR1 and CDR2 from the germline V gene are KGHSH and LQKENI. Trimming stripped 2 bases from V and 3 bases from J, with 7 bases between. In DNA, the CDR3 is TGTGCCAGCTCACCAGAGGCCGACTATGGCTACACCTTC. Translating it yields CASSPEADYGYTF.

The V gene is TRBV7-9, the J gene TRBJ2-5; D perhaps matches TRBD2 (5 bases). CDR1 is SEHNR and CDR2 is FQNEAQ in the germline V gene (reference sequence). With 5 bases removed from V and 3 bases from J, the gap between germline ends came to 16 bases. This CDR3 is built from 15 residues. The CDR3 protein is CASSPRSLREETQYF. The CDR3 bases are TGTGCCAGCAGCCCGCGGTCCTTGAGGGAAGAGACCCAGTACTTC.

At least ten counts were recorded for this clonotype. CDR3 in DNA: TGTGCCAGCAGCCATGTGACTAGCGGGAGGAAAGATACGCAGTATTTT. It specifies CASSHVTSGRKDTQYF. V is TRBV5-4 and J is TRBJ2-3; 13 bases map to TRBD2. CDR1 and CDR2 from the germline V gene are SGHNT and YYREEE (reference sequence). The junction had 7 bases not matched to a gene; V was cut back by 4 bases and J by 5 bases. This CDR3 has 16 residues.

V and J are TRBV7-9 and TRBJ2-5; D gene ambiguous. Trimming left V 1 base short and J 1 base short, with 13 bases between. The germline gives CDR1 SEHNR, CDR2 FQNEAQ (reference sequence). The CDR3 runs 16 residues. The CDR3: CASSLEETLPQETQYF. In DNA, the CDR3 is TGTGCCAGCAGCTTAGAGGAGACACTACCCCAAGAGACCCAGTACTTC.

This clonotype was picked up many times. The chain has TRBV19 and TRBJ2-2; TRBD1 might be the D (6 bases). CDR1 is LNHDA and CDR2 is SQIVND in the germline V gene (reference sequence). This CDR3 spans 15 amino acids. Trimming left V 5 bases short and J 4 bases short, with 14 bases between. CDR3 residues: CASSVQGGGTGELFF. DNA for the CDR3: TGTGCCAGTAGTGTACAGGGCGGCGGCACCGGGGAGCTGTTTTTT.

This clonotype was detected a few times. The J gene is TRBJ2-3, the V gene TRBV7-8, with 9 bases identical to TRBD2. Germline values: CDR1 SGHVS, CDR2 FQNEAQ. The CDR3 totals 17 residues. The ends lost 2 bases at V and 2 bases at J; junction bases unmatched: 8. The CDR3 loop is CASSLFAGGIFTDTQYF. The CDR3 DNA reads as TGTGCCAGCAGCTTATTCGCGGGAGGGATTTTCACAGATACGCAGTATTTT.

This clonotype was detected ten times or more. V and J are TRBV11-3 and TRBJ2-1; D ambiguous. The V gene lost 4 bases and the J gene lost 0 bases, with 13 bases spanning the gap. CDR1 is SGHNT, CDR2 YENEEA, per germline. The CDR3 totals 16 residues. CDR3 loop: CASSSPQVSSYNEQFF. CDR3 bases: TGTGCCAGCAGCTCCCCTCAAGTTAGCTCCTACAATGAGCAGTTCTTC.

This clonotype was seen repeatedly, ten times or more. This chain links TRBV4-1 with TRBJ1-5; D possibly corresponds to TRBD1 (5 bases). CDR1 and CDR2 from the germline V gene are MGHRA and YSYEKL. V was clipped by 1 base and J by 6 bases, with 13 bases between them. The CDR3 has 15 amino acids. Written as DNA, the CDR3 is TGCGCCAGCAGCCAAGTGGGGGGGGATGGTCAGCCCCAGCATTTT. This translates into CASSQVGGDGQPQHF.

This sequence joins TRBV6-2 or TRBV6-3 and TRBJ2-2; 11 nucleotides match TRBD2. The CDR3 runs to 16 residues. Trimming took 0 bases from V and 5 from J; bases not matched to a gene: 2. Germline values: CDR1 MNHEY, CDR2 SVGEGT. DNA of the CDR3: TGTGCCAGCAGTTACTCGACTAGCGGGAATACCGGGGAGCTGTTTTTT. The encoded protein is CASSYSTSGNTGELFF.

In its sample, this clonotype was seen many times. The CDR3 DNA reads as TGCGCCAGCAGCTCGAGGCCCACCGGGACAGGGCCCTACGAGCAGTACTTC. It encodes CASSSRPTGTGPYEQYF. The chain combines TRBV5-1 with TRBJ2-7, with 9 bases lining up with TRBD1. CDR1 and CDR2 (germline): SGHRS, YFSETQ. The J segment lost 2 bases and the V segment lost 3 bases, leaving 12 bases of the junction unmatched. The CDR3 has 17 amino acids.

This clonotype showed up many times. The J gene is TRBJ2-1, the V gene TRBV27; 14 nucleotides match TRBD2. The CDR3 is 17 residues long. Germline lookup yields CDR1 MNHEY and CDR2 SMNVEV (reference sequence). The V and J ends lost 5 bases and 9 bases, in that order; junction bases with no gene match: 12. The CDR3 bases are TGTGCCAGCAGTCCAAGTATGGGGACTAGCGGGAGCGGTGAGCAGTTCTTC. It translates to CASSPSMGTSGSGEQFF.

In regard to this clonotype: One end of the junction varies from germline; a read error may be responsible. The chain employs TRBV9 and TRBJ2-3; TRBD1 matches at 8 bases. CDR3 length: 14 residues. Germline V gene sequence: CDR1 SGDLS, CDR2 YYNGEE. The CDR3 sequence: CASSPGGRTDTQYF. CDR3 coding DNA: TGTGCCAGCAGCCCAGGGGGCCGCACAGATACGCAGTATTTC.

This clonotype was counted a few times. V is TRBV29-1 and J is TRBJ2-2; D is ambiguous. Trimming stripped 0 bases from V and 7 bases from J, with 9 bases between. The CDR3 is 13 amino acids. Germline CDR1 is SQVTM and CDR2 is ANQGSEA. This chain's CDR3 is CSVEDLARGELFF. The CDR3 DNA follows: TGCAGCGTTGAAGATCTTGCCCGCGGGGAGCTGTTTTTT.

This clonotype was picked up many times. The chain couples TRBV6-2 or TRBV6-3 to TRBJ2-7; maybe TRBD2 (6 bases). Trimming removed 6 bases from V and 1 base from J, with 13 bases in between. This CDR3 region has 14 residues. Germline loops: CDR1 MNHEY, CDR2 SVGEGT. CDR3 loop: CASSALTSSYEQYV. The CDR3 region has the DNA TGTGCCAGCAGCGCTCTGACTAGTTCCTACGAGCAGTACGTC.

This clonotype was found many times. V gene TRBV18 combines with J gene TRBJ2-1; TRBD2 aligns across 9 bases. CDR3 length equals 14 residues. The ends lost 3 bases at V and 8 bases at J; junction bases unmatched: 5. CDR1 KGHSH and CDR2 LQKENI come from the germline V gene. The CDR3 region has the DNA TGTGCCAGCTCACCGGGACTAGCAGTGGATGAGCAGTTCTTC. Its translation is CASSPGLAVDEQFF. Complete variable domain (other parts from reference TRBV18 and TRBJ2-1): NAGVMQNPRHLVRRRGQEARLRCSPMKGHSHVYWYRQLPEEGLKFMVYLQKENIIDESGMPKERFSAEFPKEGPSILRIQQVVRGDSAAYFCASSPGLAVDEQFFGPGTRLTVL.

This clonotype appeared many times. J is TRBJ2-5 and V is TRBV7-8; TRBD1 matches 7 bases. Germline CDR1 SGHVS, CDR2 FQNEAQ. There are 14 residues in the CDR3. With 1 base clipped from V and 5 bases from J, the junction kept 4 bases outside the gene matches. CDR3 amino acids: CASSLVATGETQYF. Here the CDR3 DNA reads TGTGCCAGCAGCTTAGTTGCGACAGGGGAGACCCAGTACTTC.

This clonotype was seen ten or more times. The chain joins TRBV7-2 to TRBJ2-3; D remains ambiguous. The V gene's germline CDR1 is SGHTA and CDR2 FQGNSA. The ends were cut back, 5 bases at V and 5 bases at J, with 8 bases in the middle. The CDR3 contains 12 residues. The CDR3 sequence is CASSPTGDTQYF. DNA of the CDR3: TGTGCCAGCAGCCCTACGGGAGATACGCAGTATTTT.

This clonotype was detected many times. J is TRBJ2-7 and V is TRBV6-2 or TRBV6-3; 8 nucleotides match TRBD2. This CDR3 spans 19 amino acids. V lost 0 bases and J lost 2; bases outside the gene matches: 15. CDR1 MNHEY and CDR2 SVGEGT come from the germline V gene. The CDR3: CASSYSRLGLAGVTYEQYV. The CDR3 region has the DNA TGTGCCAGCAGTTACTCGAGGTTGGGGCTAGCGGGTGTTACCTACGAGCAGTACGTC.

This chain connects TRBV3-1 to TRBJ1-2, with a weak D call TRBD1 (5 bases). Germline V CDR1 and CDR2: LGHDT, YNNKEL (reference sequence). Trimming shortened V by 2 bases and J by 6 bases, and 13 bases separated the two germline ends. This CDR3 spans 14 amino acids. This chain's CDR3 is CASSQPGRINGYTF. CDR3 nucleotides: TGTGCCAGCAGCCAACCGGGACGGATAAATGGCTACACCTTC.

This clonotype was counted only a few times. This rearrangement joins TRBV28 to TRBJ1-4, with D unclear. The germline V and J ends were trimmed by 6 bases and 5 bases, with 16 bases remaining between them. CDR1 is MDHEN and CDR2 is SYDVKM in the germline V gene. The CDR3 extends over 15 amino acids. CDR3 sequence (DNA): TGTGCCAGCAGCTCTCGTCGGGCGGGAAATGAAAAACTGTTTTTT. Amino acids: CASSSRRAGNEKLFF.

In its sample, this clonotype was seen many times. The V gene is TRBV7-2, the J gene TRBJ1-2; D gene ambiguous. The V and J ends lost 4 bases and 2 bases respectively, with 14 bases between them. The germline gives CDR1 SGHTA, CDR2 FQGNSA. This CDR3 contains 15 residues. The CDR3 here is CASSSGNWRNYGYTF. In nucleotides, the CDR3 is TGTGCCAGCAGCTCCGGAAATTGGCGGAACTATGGCTACACCTTC.

This clonotype was counted ten times or more. J is TRBJ2-1 and V is TRBV4-1, with 7 positions matching TRBD2. With 0 bases clipped from V and 0 bases from J, the junction kept 5 bases outside the gene matches. Germline assignment: CDR1 MGHRA and CDR2 YSYEKL. The CDR3 is 17 residues long. Written as DNA, the CDR3 is TGCGCCAGCAGCCAAGATGGCGGCGGGAGCTCCTACAATGAGCAGTTCTTC. Translating it yields CASSQDGGGSSYNEQFF.

There are many counts of this clonotype. This rearrangement joins TRBV6-1 to TRBJ2-7; 8 bases map to TRBD2. The CDR3 runs 14 residues. The germline gives CDR1 MNHNS, CDR2 SASEGT. V was pared by 6 bases and J by 2 bases, with 6 bases of the junction left unmatched. The CDR3 region is CASRVAGRTYEQYF. For the CDR3, the DNA is TGTGCCAGCAGGGTAGCGGGAAGGACCTACGAGCAGTACTTC.